This T cell receptor (beta chain) was identified during a study of blood T cell repertoires in COVID-19 (TCRdb year 2020). For context, the study as a whole: The collaborator samples originated in the United States, Italy and Spain and spanned the acute and convalescent phases of COVID-19. The repertoires were released in a freely available public database intended as a resource for research on the immune response to SARS-CoV-2. Sample metadata almost always included a de-identified subject ID, COVID-19 status, age in years and sex. The material from the prospective study consisted of cDNA or gDNA derived from T cells, B-cell-depleted T cells, or PBMCs. Samples came from the ongoing ImmuneRACE study (first 160 participants) plus 1,254 subjects from 6 global collaborators. Where HLA class I and class II types were available, the types were taken from metadata supplied by the sample provider, not from assay-based typing. Deeply sampled blood TCRbeta repertoires from subjects exposed to, actively infected with, or recovered from COVID-19 were included in the dataset.

Each collaborating institution followed its own protocols to collect whole blood in K2EDTA tubes. For TCRbeta analysis, collaborators shipped samples in one of three forms: frozen whole blood, isolated PBMCs, or DNA extracted from either of those sample types. The CDR3 numbers 14 residues from cysteine through phenylalanine. CDR3 DNA is the only sequence kept; it has 42 bases, read in frame from the first base. V loses 1 base, J loses 2 bases, and the germline ends lie 8 bases apart. The germline V gene (reference sequence) provides CDR1 LGHDT and CDR2 YNNKEL. TCRbeta CDR3 regions were amplified from genomic DNA using the immunoSEQ Assay, a bias-controlled multiplex PCR. As for how the authors treated the data: The number of nucleated cells in each sample was estimated by amplification of reference gene primers within the assay. To quantify the absolute abundance of each unique TCRbeta CDR3 rearrangement, sequence reads were collapsed and filtered. For each sample, productive Simpson clonality was calculated as the square root of Simpson's diversity index across productive rearrangements. Sourced from immuneACCESS, this table was stored by TCRdb with only in-frame sequences that have V and J called. A share of the clones is absent; for the studies checked, an unresolved V gene accounts for under half, and the remainder has no known explanation. Clone size and V and J calls were adopted from that table, with D and trimming inferred from the DNA. Counted in this sample were about 210,000 clones; around 83% of them appeared once. Jointly, the top ten make up roughly 2.9% of the sample.

Summary of the overall study and its limitations: The amount of clinical and demographic metadata varied by source and participant and was provided uncurated.

This clone was picked up a small number of times. The target of this receptor is not known. No per-base quality is available; no much larger clone lies one base away. The TCR sequence derives from a man in his forties or fifties with active or convalescent COVID-19. The chain employs TRBV3-1 (or the pseudogene TRBV3-2) and TRBJ1-2, with the D gene not confidently named. Sequencing was performed on peripheral blood. At the DNA level, the sequence is TGTGCCAGCAGCCAAGGTCAGGCGAACTATGGCTACACCTTC. It specifies CASSQGQANYGYTF.